Listed below are T cell receptor beta chains from one sample, sequenced in a study of spatial heterogeneity in lung cancer. A single record per CDR3 protein comes from TCRdb applying MiXCR to the 5' RACE reads. Here the sample spans tens of thousands of distinct CDR3 sequences, less than 11% being singletons. Sample: PBMCs, taken at follow-up. These receptors were taken from a female donor with early-stage non-small cell lung cancer. The CDR3 runs from the conserved cysteine through the conserved F or W. Each record gives: clone size, J gene, D gene, V gene, CDR3 protein, CDR3 DNA. D genes are given only for firm matches. Size is omitted from some rows. Given values are once, few, many or a class for expanded clones.

clone size: many
J gene: TRBJ1-2
D gene: .
V gene: TRBV29-1
CDR3 protein: CSARLFSGTASGYTF
CDR3 DNA: TGCAGCGCGCGCCTTTTTTCCGGGACGGCGAGCGGCTACACCTTC

clone size: few
J gene: TRBJ1-5
D gene: .
V gene: TRBV6-5
CDR3 protein: CASSPDETGHPYSNQPQHF
CDR3 DNA: TGTGCCAGCAGCCCCGATGAAACGGGACACCCCTATAGCAATCAGCCCCAGCATTTT

clone size: many
J gene: TRBJ2-1
D gene: TRBD2
V gene: TRBV4-3
CDR3 protein: CASSQSLAGQDNEQFF
CDR3 DNA: TGCGCCAGCAGCCAATCACTAGCGGGTCAGGACAATGAGCAGTTCTTC

clone size: many
J gene: TRBJ2-3
D gene: .
V gene: TRBV29-1
CDR3 protein: CSVEKDTRVSDTQYF
CDR3 DNA: TGCAGCGTTGAAAAGGACACCCGCGTGTCAGATACGCAGTATTTT

clone size: .
J gene: TRBJ2-7
D gene: .
V gene: TRBV10-1
CDR3 protein: CASSENGGRDEQYF
CDR3 DNA: TGCGCCAGCAGTGAGAACGGGGGCCGGGACGAGCAGTACTTC

clone size: few
J gene: TRBJ1-1
D gene: .
V gene: TRBV20-1
CDR3 protein: CSARDPWASNLNTEAFF
CDR3 DNA: TGCAGTGCTAGAGACCCGTGGGCCTCTAACTTGAACACTGAAGCTTTCTTT

clone size: .
J gene: TRBJ1-5
D gene: .
V gene: TRBV9
CDR3 protein: CASSAHPGVGNQPQHF
CDR3 DNA: TGTGCCAGCAGCGCGCATCCCGGGGTCGGCAATCAGCCCCAGCATTTT

clone size: .
J gene: TRBJ2-7
D gene: .
V gene: TRBV7-2
CDR3 protein: CASSYTVSYEQYF
CDR3 DNA: TGTGCCAGCAGCTACACCGTGTCCTACGAGCAGTACTTC

clone size: .
J gene: TRBJ1-1
D gene: .
V gene: TRBV5-6
CDR3 protein: CASSFKQPMNTEAFF
CDR3 DNA: TGTGCCAGCAGCTTCAAACAGCCCATGAACACTGAAGCTTTCTTT

clone size: few
J gene: TRBJ2-2
D gene: .
V gene: TRBV7-2
CDR3 protein: CASSAPGTTTNTGELFF
CDR3 DNA: TGTGCCAGCAGCGCCCCCGGGACAACTACGAACACCGGGGAGCTGTTTTTT